The 22 T cell receptor beta chains reported below all come from one sample, sequenced in a study of technical replicates of blood from four donors (dated by TCRdb to about 2017). The library was produced with the immunoSEQ multiplex PCR assay. What TCRdb holds here is the immuneACCESS table cut down to in-frame rearrangements. Part of the clones is not present; checked against another copy, under half of the missing clones reflect an unresolved V gene, and the others are unexplained. The sample table shows roughly 100,000 clones, and roughly 95% are seen once. The ten largest clones capture about 0.36% of the sample. What was sequenced was T cells isolated from PBMCs. The receptor set was obtained from a human donor in good health.

The gene calls are TRBV6-5 and TRBJ1-5, with a tentative D call TRBD1 (6 bases). The CDR3 is made up of 14 amino acids. The germline CDR1 and CDR2 sequences are MNHEY and SVGAGI. Trimming cost V 7 bases and J 7 bases, with 17 bases left between them. CDR3 DNA: TGTGCCAGCACCTACAGGGAGGGAAGCCAGCCCCAGCATTTT. Translation: CASTYREGSQPQHF.

J is TRBJ1-2 and V is TRBV7-8, with 7 bases fitting TRBD1. This CDR3 contains 13 residues. CDR1 and CDR2 (germline): SGHVS, FQNEAQ. The ends lost 5 bases at V and 4 bases at J; junction bases unmatched: 4. CDR3: CASSRTGSYGYTF. The CDR3 nucleotides are TGTGCCAGCAGCCGGACAGGTTCCTATGGCTACACCTTC.

The V and J genes are TRBV28 and TRBJ2-7; tentative D call: TRBD1 (5 bases). Trimming left V 4 bases short and J 4 bases short, with 17 bases between. Germline lookup yields CDR1 MDHEN and CDR2 SYDVKM. The CDR3 runs to 15 residues. Here the CDR3 DNA reads TGTGCCAGCAGTTATTTAAGGGGAAAGCAATACGAGCAGTACTTC. Its protein product is CASSYLRGKQYEQYF.

The CDR3 region has the DNA TGCAGCGTTAGACTTGTTTACGAGCAGTACTTC. Translated: CSVRLVYEQYF. V and J are TRBV29-1 and TRBJ2-7; D ambiguous. Germline loops: CDR1 SQVTM, CDR2 ANQGSEA. The CDR3 length is 11 residues. Deletions cut 5 bases from V and 4 bases from J, with 9 bases between.

The chain joins TRBV7-2 to TRBJ2-6; a possible D gene is TRBD2 (5 bases). This CDR3 has 16 residues. V shed 2 bases and J shed 2 bases, with 10 bases lying between them. Germline loops: CDR1 SGHTA, CDR2 FQGNSA. The CDR3 nucleotides read TGTGCCAGCAGCTTAAATACGGGGACTGGGGCCAACGTCCTGACTTTC. Translation: CASSLNTGTGANVLTF.

J is TRBJ2-7 and V is TRBV30; 10 nucleotides match TRBD1. Unmatched junction bases numbered 10, after V lost 2 bases and J lost 6 bases. Germline CDR1 is GTSNPN and CDR2 is SVGIG (reference sequence). CDR3 length: 15 residues. CDR3 sequence reads: CAWSKPGQGKLEQYF. The CDR3 region has the DNA TGTGCCTGGAGTAAACCGGGACAGGGGAAGCTCGAGCAGTACTTC.

V and J are TRBV7-2 and TRBJ1-1; D call uncertain. This CDR3 is 14 amino acids long. From germline, CDR1 is SGHTA and CDR2 FQGNSA. V lost 1 base, J lost 5 bases, and 11 bases lay in between. CDR3 amino acids: CASSLGTPVTEAFF. In DNA, the CDR3 is TGTGCCAGCAGCTTAGGAACTCCGGTGACTGAAGCTTTCTTT.

V is TRBV5-6 and J is TRBJ2-7; no clear D. The CDR3 is 14 residues long. CDR1 is SGHDT, CDR2 YYEEEE, per germline. V lost 0 bases and J 3 bases, leaving 10 bases between the germline ends. The CDR3 sequence: CASSLEAGFYEQYF. CDR3 nucleotides: TGTGCCAGCAGCTTGGAGGCAGGTTTCTACGAGCAGTACTTC.

The chain is built from TRBV9 and TRBJ2-1, with TRBD2 identical over 13 bases. The CDR3 is 15 residues long. The germline CDR1 and CDR2 sequences are SGDLS and YYNGEE. V gave up 1 base and J gave up 8 bases; unmatched junction bases: 3. The chain's CDR3 is CASSVTSGRAYEQFF. CDR3 DNA sequence: TGTGCCAGCAGCGTAACTAGCGGGAGGGCCTATGAGCAGTTCTTC.

This chain uses TRBV9 with TRBJ1-4; D call uncertain. V was pared by 4 bases and J by 6 bases, with 16 bases between. This CDR3 has 15 residues. Germline loops: CDR1 SGDLS, CDR2 YYNGEE. The CDR3 nucleotides are TGTGCCAGCAGCCTCAGCGGGGTAGTGGATGAAAAACTGTTTTTT. Translating gives CASSLSGVVDEKLFF.

V usage is TRBV5-4 and J usage is TRBJ2-1, with TRBD2 matching over 11 bases. V lost 5 bases to trimming and J lost 8 bases; unmatched junction nucleotides: 9. CDR3 length equals 15 residues. Germline V CDR1 and CDR2: SGHNT, YYREEE (reference sequence). The DNA for the CDR3 is TGTGCCAGCAGTTACATGACTAGCGGGACCGATGAGCAGTTCTTC. It translates to CASSYMTSGTDEQFF.

The V call is TRBV27, the J call TRBJ2-7; 9 bases fit TRBD2. Unmatched junction bases numbered 11, after V lost 5 bases and J lost 6 bases. The CDR3 contains 15 residues. Germline lookup yields CDR1 MNHEY and CDR2 SMNVEV (reference sequence). In nucleotides, the CDR3 is TGTGCCAGCAGTCCCCCGGGGCGGGAGGGCCTCGAGCAGTACTTC. It specifies CASSPPGREGLEQYF.

This chain uses TRBV27 with TRBJ1-3; weak D call: TRBD1 (5 bases). CDR3 length equals 15 residues. Trimming removed 3 bases from V and 7 bases from J, with 16 bases in between. Germline CDR1 and CDR2: MNHEY and SMNVEV (reference sequence). The CDR3 DNA is TGTGCCAGCAGTTTTATGGCAGGGAATATCAACACCATATATTTT. This translates into CASSFMAGNINTIYF.

J is TRBJ1-5 and V is TRBV16; a weak D match, TRBD1 (5 bases). Germline V gives CDR1 KGHSY, CDR2 FQNENV. The CDR3 runs to 15 residues. The V end lost 2 bases, the J end lost 5 bases, and 13 bases lay between the germline ends. The CDR3 DNA is TGTGCCAGCAGCCAAAAATCACAGGTCGATCAGCCCCAGCATTTT. This sequence encodes CASSQKSQVDQPQHF.

This sequence joins TRBV6-1 and TRBJ2-7; 9 nucleotides match TRBD2. The CDR3 has 16 residues. Trimming cost V 4 bases and J 2 bases; bases outside gene matches: 9. Per the germline V gene, CDR1 is MNHNS and CDR2 is SASEGT. The CDR3 DNA reads TGTGCCAGCAGTGCAGGGCGGGCGGGAGGGCCCTACGAGCAGTACTTC. This codes for CASSAGRAGGPYEQYF.

This clone was seen once. The rearrangement uses TRBV10-3 and TRBJ2-1, with D perhaps matching TRBD2 (6 bases). Per the germline V gene, CDR1 is ENHRY and CDR2 is SYGVKD. Trimming stripped 3 bases from V and 0 bases from J, with 21 bases between. CDR3 length: 19 residues. The CDR3 sequence is CAISDFLIGDGSSYNEQFF. As DNA, the CDR3 is TGTGCCATCAGTGACTTCCTTATTGGGGACGGGAGCTCCTACAATGAGCAGTTCTTC.

The V gene is TRBV9, the J gene TRBJ2-1; 7 bases line up with TRBD2. CDR3 length: 15 residues. With V trimmed by 0 bases and J by 4 bases, 4 bases remained unmatched. Germline V gives CDR1 SGDLS, CDR2 YYNGEE. CDR3 sequence reads: CASSVGGGNYNEQFF. The CDR3 nucleotides read TGTGCCAGCAGCGTAGGGGGGGGTAATTACAATGAGCAGTTCTTC.

The rearrangement links TRBV2 to TRBJ1-3, with D perhaps TRBD1 (6 bases). Germline assignment: CDR1 SNHLY and CDR2 FYNNEI. V lost 1 base, J lost 0 bases, and 13 bases lay in between. The CDR3 is made up of 17 amino acids. This CDR3 reads CASSEEADRRSGNTIYF. In DNA form, the CDR3 reads TGTGCCAGCAGTGAAGAAGCCGACAGGCGCTCTGGAAACACCATATATTTT.

The V call is TRBV7-8, the J call TRBJ2-7; 8 bases agree with TRBD2. The germline gives CDR1 SGHVS, CDR2 FQNEAQ. This CDR3 comprises 15 residues. With 6 bases clipped from V and 0 bases from J, the junction kept 7 bases outside the gene matches. CDR3 sequence reads: CASSPFAGGSYEQYF. CDR3 coding DNA: TGTGCCAGCAGTCCCTTTGCGGGAGGCTCCTACGAGCAGTACTTC.

V is TRBV11-2 and J is TRBJ1-1; D uncertain. CDR1 is SGHAT and CDR2 is FQNNGV in the germline V gene. Trimming took off 5 bases at V and 4 bases at J, with 17 bases between the two ends. There are 15 residues in the CDR3. CDR3 protein: CASSGILSRPTEAFF. In DNA, the CDR3 is TGTGCCAGCAGCGGAATTTTATCGAGGCCCACTGAAGCTTTCTTT.

The chain is built from TRBV29-1 and TRBJ1-4; possible D gene TRBD1, 5 bases. This CDR3 spans 15 amino acids. The V gene's germline CDR1 is SQVTM and CDR2 ANQGSEA. The ends were cut back, 5 bases at V and 7 bases at J, with 20 bases in the middle. The CDR3 is CSVYTGWTMGEKLFF. CDR3 nucleotides: TGCAGCGTTTATACAGGATGGACGATGGGTGAAAAACTGTTTTTT.

The chain has TRBV27 and TRBJ1-1, with D perhaps matching TRBD1 (5 bases). Trimming shortened V by 2 bases and J by 0 bases, and 10 bases separated the two germline ends. The CDR3 spans 15 residues. CDR1 MNHEY and CDR2 SMNVEV come from the germline V gene (reference sequence). DNA for the CDR3: TGTGCCAGCAGTTTAAGGGGTCCCTTGAACACTGAAGCTTTCTTT. This codes for CASSLRGPLNTEAFF.